These 6 T cell receptor beta chains came from one sample sequenced in a study of T cell responses to AZD1222 COVID-19 vaccine. Only in-frame clones appear in the TCRdb table, and some are missing; sequencing was by immunoSEQ multiplex PCR. The sample lists about 140,000 clones; approximately 90% were seen once. The source material was peripheral blood, sampled on day 0 of AZD1222 vaccination. The receptor source for this set is an adult in good health.

The genes are TRBV5-3 and TRBJ2-3; the D gene could be TRBD1 or TRBD2 (5 bases each). TRBV5-3 is an ORF; its function is uncertain. The CDR3 is made up of 13 amino acids. Trimming took 4 bases from V and 6 from J, leaving 12 bases between them. CDR3 region: CARSGDPMDTQYF. The CDR3 DNA is TGTGCCAGAAGCGGGGACCCCATGGATACGCAGTATTTT.

This clone was recorded once. This rearrangement joins TRBV6-4 to TRBJ1-1, with unresolved D. There are 13 residues in the CDR3. V shed 3 bases and J shed 2 bases, with 7 bases lying between them. Germline CDR1 is MRHNA and CDR2 is SNTAGT. CDR3 nucleotide sequence: TGTGCCAGCAGTGAGAGGGCAAACACTGAAGCTTTCTTT. Its translation is CASSERANTEAFF.

The chain joins TRBV19 to TRBJ1-1, with D unresolved. Trimming shortened V by 8 bases and J by 7 bases, and 11 bases separated the two germline ends. Germline assignment: CDR1 LNHDA and CDR2 SQIVND (reference sequence). CDR3 length equals 11 residues. This chain's CDR3 is CASRHSGEAFF. CDR3 bases: TGTGCCAGTCGACATTCTGGTGAAGCTTTCTTT.

The chain combines TRBV7-2 with TRBJ2-3; D uncertain. V lost 5 bases to trimming and J lost 0 bases, with 18 bases between them. Germline values: CDR1 SGHTA, CDR2 FQGNSA. The CDR3 is 17 residues long. The CDR3 is CASSPQSALLSTDTQYF. The CDR3 bases are TGTGCCAGCAGCCCCCAGTCTGCCCTTTTGAGCACAGATACGCAGTATTTT.

In its sample, this clone was seen a few times. CDR3 coding DNA: TGTGCCAGTAGTGATTTTGCGGGCACTAGCACAGATACGCAGTATTTT. It codes for CASSDFAGTSTDTQYF. V gene TRBV19 combines with J gene TRBJ2-3; D is perhaps TRBD2 (5 bases). CDR3 length: 16 amino acids. Germline CDR1 LNHDA, CDR2 SQIVND (reference sequence). V was pared by 5 bases and J by 0 bases, with 15 bases between.

V is TRBV7-9 and J is TRBJ1-1, with D perhaps TRBD1 (6 bases). Per germline, CDR1 SEHNR and CDR2 FQNEAQ (reference sequence). The CDR3 loop spans 15 amino acids. V was clipped by 0 bases and J by 2 bases, with 10 bases between them. CDR3 in DNA: TGTGCCAGCAGCTTAGCCGCAGGGGTAAACACTGAAGCTTTCTTT. It codes for CASSLAAGVNTEAFF.